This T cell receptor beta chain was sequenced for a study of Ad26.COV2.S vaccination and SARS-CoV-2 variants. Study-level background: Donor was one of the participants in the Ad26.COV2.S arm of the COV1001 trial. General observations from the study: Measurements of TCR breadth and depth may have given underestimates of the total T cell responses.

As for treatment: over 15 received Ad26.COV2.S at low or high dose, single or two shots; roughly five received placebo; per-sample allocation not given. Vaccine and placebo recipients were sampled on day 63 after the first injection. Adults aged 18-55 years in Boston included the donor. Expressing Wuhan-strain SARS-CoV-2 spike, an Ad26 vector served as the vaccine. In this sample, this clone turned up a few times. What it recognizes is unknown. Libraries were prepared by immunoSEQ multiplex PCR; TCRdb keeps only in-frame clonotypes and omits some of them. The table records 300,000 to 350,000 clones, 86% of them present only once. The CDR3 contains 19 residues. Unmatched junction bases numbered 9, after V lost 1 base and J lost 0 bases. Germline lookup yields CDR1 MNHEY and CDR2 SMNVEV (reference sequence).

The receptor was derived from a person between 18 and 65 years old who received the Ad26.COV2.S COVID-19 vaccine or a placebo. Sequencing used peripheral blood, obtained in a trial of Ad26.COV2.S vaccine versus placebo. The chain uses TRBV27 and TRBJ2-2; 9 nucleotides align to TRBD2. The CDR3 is CASSLWVGGGASNTGELFF. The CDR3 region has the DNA TGTGCCAGCAGTTTATGGGTAGGCGGGGGGGCCTCGAACACCGGGGAGCTGTTTTTT.